Presented here are 29 T cell receptor beta chains from one specimen sequenced in a study of response to subunit inactivated influenza vaccine. TCRdb re-called the RT-PCR reads with MiXCR, one entry per CDR3 protein. The repertoire holds fewer than 750,000 distinct CDR3 sequences, with 13% to 15% as singletons. Here the sequenced sample was PBMCs from blood, taken 11 to 12 days after vaccination. The source is a man aged 50-59 years who received an inactivated influenza vaccine.

In this sample, this clonotype turned up many times. The chain joins TRBV20-1 to TRBJ1-5; 8 bases fit TRBD1. The CDR3 covers 17 residues. The V and J ends lost 3 bases and 0 bases, in that order; junction bases with no gene match: 10. CDR1 DFQATT and CDR2 SNEGSKA come from the germline V gene (reference sequence). CDR3 residues: CSASRDRSLYSNQPQHF. CDR3 coding DNA: TGCAGTGCTAGCCGGGACAGGAGTTTATATAGCAATCAGCCCCAGCATTTT.

The chain has TRBV5-1 and TRBJ1-1, with unresolved D. V gave up 5 bases and J gave up 4 bases, with 12 bases separating them. There are 13 residues in the CDR3. In germline, CDR1 is SGHRS, CDR2 YFSETQ. The CDR3 loop reads CASSTSRATEAFF. Written as DNA, the CDR3 is TGCGCCAGCAGTACGTCTAGGGCCACTGAAGCTTTCTTT.

This clonotype has at least ten counts. J is TRBJ1-1 and V is TRBV5-1; possibly TRBD1 for D (6 bases). Germline loops: CDR1 SGHRS, CDR2 YFSETQ. The CDR3 has 14 residues. Trimming took off 0 bases at V and 8 bases at J, with 14 bases between the two ends. CDR3 bases: TGCGCCAGCAGCTTGGCCGGGACAACGGGCGAAGCTTTCTTT. The encoded protein is CASSLAGTTGEAFF.

CDR3 region: CASSSTGTVTYNEQFF. CDR3 DNA sequence: TGTGCCAGCAGCTCAACCGGGACAGTCACCTACAATGAGCAGTTCTTC. J is TRBJ2-1 and V is TRBV11-2; 7 bases are shared with TRBD1. Germline V gene data show CDR1 as SGHAT and CDR2 as FQNNGV. CDR3 length: 16 amino acids. The trim removed 4 bases at V and 2 bases at J, leaving 8 bases unmatched.

The chain is built from TRBV30 and TRBJ1-5; D unresolved. CDR1 GTSNPN and CDR2 SVGIG come from the germline V gene (reference sequence). The ends were cut back, 0 bases at V and 3 bases at J, with 6 bases in the middle. The CDR3 length is 13 residues. CDR3 in DNA: TGTGCCTGGAGTGTAGATTTCAATCAGCCCCAGCATTTT. Translating gives CAWSVDFNQPQHF.

V and J are TRBV12-3 or TRBV12-4 and TRBJ2-1, with 14 nucleotides matching TRBD2. V gave up 3 bases and J gave up 1 base; unmatched junction bases: 14. This CDR3 spans 21 amino acids. CDR3 nucleotides: TGTGCCAGCAGTTTTGACCCTACCGGGACTAGCGGGAGATCGTCCTACAATGAGCAGTTCTTC. This sequence encodes CASSFDPTGTSGRSSYNEQFF.

This clonotype was detected ten times or more. J is TRBJ1-2 and V is TRBV28; 10 bases line up with TRBD1. Germline V gives CDR1 MDHEN, CDR2 SYDVKM. Losses at the gene ends were 5 bases for V and 4 bases for J; bases not matched to a gene: 13. This CDR3 region has 17 residues. CDR3 nucleotide sequence: TGTGCCAGCAGTACCACCGGGACAGGGGCCTGGAGCTATGGCTACACCTTC. Protein product: CASSTTGTGAWSYGYTF.

The rearrangement joins TRBV5-1 to TRBJ1-2; D is perhaps TRBD1 (5 bases). The ends were cut back, 4 bases at V and 4 bases at J, with 14 bases in the middle. The CDR3 extends over 14 amino acids. Germline values: CDR1 SGHRS, CDR2 YFSETQ. The CDR3 region has the DNA TGCGCCAGCAGCCTCAGACAGTCTACCTATGGCTACACCTTC. Translating it yields CASSLRQSTYGYTF.

The CDR3 protein is CASRRRRLASDNEQFF. DNA of the CDR3: TGTGCCAGCAGACGGAGGAGGCTAGCGTCCGACAATGAGCAGTTCTTC. The V and J genes are TRBV3-1 and TRBJ2-1; D perhaps matches TRBD2 (6 bases). Germline V lookup: CDR1 LGHDT, CDR2 YNNKEL (reference sequence). The V gene lost 6 bases and the J gene lost 5 bases, with 20 bases spanning the gap. This CDR3 comprises 16 residues.

This clonotype was counted a few times. DNA for the CDR3: TGTGCCAGCAGACCCCGGGGACTGGCCAAAGAGACCCAGTACTTC. Protein sequence: CASRPRGLAKETQYF. V gene TRBV12-3 or TRBV12-4 combines with J gene TRBJ2-5, with a weak D call TRBD2 (6 bases). Trimming pared 6 bases from V and 3 bases from J, leaving 17 bases between. The CDR3 extends over 15 amino acids.

This chain uses TRBV6-2 or TRBV6-3 with TRBJ1-5; 8 bases align to TRBD1. The CDR3 extends over 15 amino acids. The ends lost 6 bases at V and 4 bases at J; junction bases unmatched: 8. Looked up from germline, CDR1 is MNHEY and CDR2 is SVGEGT. This CDR3 is CASSRGQGWNQPQHF. The CDR3 coding sequence is TGTGCCAGCAGCCGAGGACAGGGTTGGAATCAGCCCCAGCATTTT.

This clonotype was found a few times. The rearrangement links TRBV12-3 or TRBV12-4 to TRBJ2-7; perhaps TRBD1 as D (5 bases). Trimming took 2 bases from V and 3 from J, leaving 8 bases between them. The CDR3 loop spans 13 amino acids. The CDR3 nucleotides are TGTGCCAGCAGTTTAAACAGGCACTACGAGCAGTACTTC. Translated: CASSLNRHYEQYF.

V usage is TRBV5-6 and J usage is TRBJ2-5; D gene uncertain. CDR1 and CDR2 (germline): SGHDT, YYEEEE. The CDR3 is made up of 15 amino acids. V lost 5 bases and J 5 bases, leaving 19 bases between the germline ends. This chain's CDR3 is CASRSRDRHWETQYF. CDR3 coding DNA: TGTGCCAGCAGAAGTAGGGATCGTCATTGGGAGACCCAGTACTTC.

The chain couples TRBV4-1 to TRBJ1-1, with 9 bases lining up with TRBD1. Per germline, CDR1 MGHRA and CDR2 YSYEKL. CDR3 length equals 19 residues. After removal of 4 bases from V and 5 bases from J, the junction contained 20 bases not matched to a gene. The CDR3 region has the DNA TGCGCCAGCAGCCCGGGGGGGTTGGGGACAGGGTCAAGGGGAACTGAAGCTTTCTTT. It specifies CASSPGGLGTGSRGTEAFF.

This clonotype was seen a few times. The chain recombines TRBV20-1 with TRBJ2-1; 7 positions agree with TRBD2. Germline trimming cut 6 bases from V and 3 bases from J; bases unmatched to any gene: 5. Germline V gene lookup returns CDR1 DFQATT and CDR2 SNEGSKA (reference sequence). The CDR3 consists of 13 residues. DNA of the CDR3: TGCAGTGCCGACGGACTAGGCTACAATGAGCAGTTCTTC. As protein: CSADGLGYNEQFF.

The gene calls are TRBV7-9 and TRBJ1-1; D gene unclear. This CDR3 comprises 13 residues. Trimming took 4 bases from V and 8 from J, leaving 14 bases between them. Looked up from germline, CDR1 is SEHNR and CDR2 is FQNEAQ (reference sequence). CDR3 sequence: CASSSQVGREAFF. DNA of the CDR3: TGTGCCAGCAGCTCCCAGGTGGGCAGGGAAGCTTTCTTT.

Ten or more counts support this clonotype. The chain is built from TRBV12-3 or TRBV12-4 and TRBJ2-3; a weak D match, TRBD1 (6 bases). The germline V and J ends were trimmed by 6 bases and 0 bases, with 19 bases remaining between them. The CDR3 runs to 17 residues. Here the CDR3 reads CASSTGTPFHSTDTQYF. CDR3 DNA sequence: TGTGCCAGCAGCACCGGGACACCCTTTCATAGCACAGATACGCAGTATTTT.

The V call is TRBV28, the J call TRBJ2-7; D perhaps matches TRBD1 (6 bases). CDR1 is MDHEN and CDR2 is SYDVKM in the germline V gene. Trimming removed 3 bases at V and 2 bases at J, with 11 bases between. The CDR3 totals 14 residues. CDR3 nucleotides: TGTGCCAGCAGTTTCCCGGGACAAACCTACGAGCAGTACTTC. Its translation: CASSFPGQTYEQYF.

Ten or more counts support this clonotype. The chain has TRBV20-1 and TRBJ2-1, with TRBD2 matching 7 bases. Germline V CDR1 and CDR2: DFQATT, SNEGSKA (reference sequence). The trim removed 6 bases at V and 0 bases at J, leaving 5 bases unmatched. The CDR3 has 14 amino acids. In DNA, the CDR3 is TGCAGTGCAAAAGGACTAGACTCCTACAATGAGCAGTTCTTC. It is translated as CSAKGLDSYNEQFF.

This chain connects TRBV5-1 to TRBJ1-1; TRBD1 might be the D (5 bases). Per germline, CDR1 SGHRS and CDR2 YFSETQ. The CDR3 loop spans 14 amino acids. Trimming stripped 4 bases from V and 1 base from J, with 11 bases between. The CDR3: CASSAGPGNTEAFF. CDR3 DNA: TGCGCCAGCAGCGCGGGACCGGGGAACACTGAAGCTTTCTTT. The full variable domain, its missing parts supplied by reference TRBV5-1 and TRBJ1-1, is KAGVTQTPRYLIKTRGQQVTLSCSPISGHRSVSWYQQTPGQGLQFLFEYFSETQRNKGNFPGRFSGRQFSNSRSEMNVSTLELGDSALYLCASSAGPGNTEAFFGQGTRLTVV.

The sample holds a few counts of this clonotype. The chain links TRBV7-9 to TRBJ2-3, with a weak D call TRBD2 (5 bases). The CDR3 spans 12 residues. Deletions cut 5 bases from V and 6 bases from J, with 9 bases between. Germline CDR1 SEHNR, CDR2 FQNEAQ (reference sequence). The CDR3 nucleotides are TGTGCCAGCAGCCAGGAGGCGGATACGCAGTATTTT. It specifies CASSQEADTQYF.

The DNA of the CDR3 is TGTGCCAGCAGTCCTAACCCCCTAGGGAGGCAGTACTTC. This codes for CASSPNPLGRQYF. J is TRBJ2-7 and V is TRBV6-1, with D perhaps matching TRBD2 (5 bases). The germline V and J ends were trimmed by 5 bases and 9 bases, with 17 bases remaining between them. Germline CDR1 and CDR2: MNHNS and SASEGT. The CDR3 spans 13 residues.

This clonotype has ten or more counts. The V and J genes are TRBV12-3 or TRBV12-4 and TRBJ2-2; no clear D. CDR3 size: 13 residues. The V end lost 5 bases, the J end lost 2 bases, and 6 bases lay between the germline ends. The CDR3 loop is CASSPLNTGELFF. In nucleotides, the CDR3 is TGTGCCAGCAGTCCCCTTAACACCGGGGAGCTGTTTTTT.

This chain joins TRBV28 and TRBJ1-2; D is uncertain. Per the germline V gene, CDR1 is MDHEN and CDR2 is SYDVKM. This CDR3 contains 13 residues. The V end was cut by 2 bases, the J end by 6 bases, with 10 bases between. The CDR3 DNA reads as TGTGCCAGCAGTTTAGGCCGAATCGATGGCTACACCTTC. It codes for CASSLGRIDGYTF.

This clonotype was seen a few times. This chain links TRBV20-1 with TRBJ2-1, with 8 bases that match TRBD1. The germline gives CDR1 DFQATT, CDR2 SNEGSKA (reference sequence). The CDR3 is made up of 11 amino acids. The junction had 2 bases not matched to a gene; V was cut back by 4 bases and J by 9 bases. The CDR3 loop is CSAKDRVEQFF. CDR3 coding DNA: TGCAGTGCTAAGGACAGGGTTGAGCAGTTCTTC.

This rearrangement joins TRBV29-1 to TRBJ2-7; D possibly corresponds to TRBD1 (5 bases). The CDR3 runs to 13 residues. V lost 0 bases, J lost 6 bases, and 12 bases lay in between. Germline loops: CDR1 SQVTM, CDR2 ANQGSEA. CDR3 in DNA: TGCAGCGTTGAAGATCATCAGGGCCTCGAGCAGTACTTC. Translation: CSVEDHQGLEQYF.

V usage is TRBV6-1 and J usage is TRBJ1-5, with D hard to call. The CDR3 sequence is 16 residues long. The V and J ends lost 0 bases and 3 bases respectively, with 12 bases between them. CDR1 MNHNS and CDR2 SASEGT come from the germline V gene. CDR3 bases: TGTGCCAGCAGTGAAGCTGTAGTACCTAACAATCAGCCCCAGCATTTT. Protein product: CASSEAVVPNNQPQHF.

The rearrangement uses TRBV20-1 and TRBJ1-4; tentatively, D is TRBD1 (5 bases). This CDR3 spans 17 amino acids. Germline values: CDR1 DFQATT, CDR2 SNEGSKA (reference sequence). Between the trimmed V and J ends, which lost 1 base and 13 bases, there was a span of 28 bases. The DNA for the CDR3 is TGCAGTGCTAGAGGTCCCCTGATGGGGCAGGTGAGGGAGGGACTGTTTTTT. This sequence encodes CSARGPLMGQVREGLFF.

The chain is built from TRBV15 and TRBJ2-3, with D possibly TRBD2 on 5 matching bases. The CDR3 contains 15 residues. Germline V CDR1 and CDR2: LNHNV, YYDKDF (reference sequence). V dropped 0 bases and J dropped 2 bases, with 9 bases sitting between them. The CDR3 nucleotides read TGTGCCACCAGCAGAGATTTTAGCGCCACAGATACGCAGTATTTT. It is translated as CATSRDFSATDTQYF.